This T cell receptor (beta chain) was observed in a study of cytomegalovirus exposure and HLA in healthy donors. The study ran its PCR with 60 Vbeta and 13 Jbeta primers. Method: immunoSEQ multiplex PCR; TCRdb's copy keeps in-frame clones and lacks some. This table has about 95,000 clones, 82% appearing once. CDR1 and CDR2 from the germline V gene are LNHDA and SQIVND (reference sequence). The CDR3 length is 14 residues. V dropped 4 bases and J dropped 5 bases, with 14 bases sitting between them. Points from the study as a whole: In a later analysis, HLA-associated TCR beta chains were more clonally expanded than equally common others. With DRB1 most and HLA-C fewest, TCR association rates differed between HLA loci in a later analysis. TCR beta sequences reportedly predicted most subjects' HLA-A and HLA-B alleles accurately.

Of note for this clone: What it binds is unknown.

The sample was PBMCs. The TCR sequence derives from a man aged 25-45 years in good health and CMV-seropositive. This chain links TRBV19 with TRBJ1-1; D gene uncertain. CDR3 bases: TGTGCCAGTAGTACGCTTAGTGGGAGGACTGAAGCTTTCTTT. It specifies CASSTLSGRTEAFF.